This T cell receptor beta chain was sequenced during a study of OX40 agonist ivuxolimab in advanced cancers. At the level of the study: Administration of intravenous ivuxolimab to patients occurred every 2 weeks at 0.01 to 10 mg/kg. From 23 to 79 years was the age range, with a mean of roughly 59 years, and nearly 85% were male. General study findings and limits: The CD4+ and CD8+ T cells in the blood had expanded clonally by week 6 at 0.1 to 3.0 mg/kg.

The table came from immunoSEQ multiplex PCR; TCRdb's copy has only in-frame clones and leaves some out. The table records roughly 100,000 clones, 90% of them present only once. Only a few counts were recorded for this clone. Antigen: not known. The length of the CDR3 is 15 residues. Trimming took off 2 bases at V and 7 bases at J, with 16 bases between the two ends. CDR1 and CDR2 (germline): SGHDT, YYEEEE. J is TRBJ1-3 and V is TRBV5-6, with D perhaps TRBD1 (5 bases). This TCR came from an adult with an advanced solid tumor such as melanoma, head and neck, liver or kidney cancer. Sequencing was performed on CD4+ or CD8+ T cells sorted from blood, taken in a trial of the OX40 agonist ivuxolimab. CDR3 nucleotides: TGTGCCAGCAGCTTTGGGGGGACTGGGATGAACACCATATATTTT. It is translated as CASSFGGTGMNTIYF.